This T cell receptor (beta chain) was recovered during a study of CXCR3-negative and CXCR3-positive naive CD8 T cells. For the study at large: Cumulative TRB read yield was some 140 million, averaging about 1.5 +/- 0.3 million per library. General study findings and limits: CXCR3 expression dropped partially after cryopreservation, and most assays relied on fresh PBMCs. Both naive subsets showed comparably high diversity, and memory CD8+ cells showed much lower diversity.

Naive CD8+ T cells showed a CD45RO-CCR7+CD27+CD95- phenotype. Carrying UMI labels, the TRB cDNA libraries were prepared through 5' RACE. TCRdb reprocessed the 5' RACE reads, keeping one entry per CDR3 protein, no DNA. The sample includes under 50,000 distinct CDR3 sequences. The CDR3 spans 15 residues. Germline CDR1 and CDR2: MGHRA and YSYEKL. In the case of this clonotype: The target antigen is unknown.

The receptor comes from a human donor in good health. Some clones in this sample may be carry-over from other donors' samples. V gene TRBV4-1 combines with J gene TRBJ1-1. The sequenced sample was naive CXCR3- CD8+ T cells from blood. Subset specified: CD45RO-CCR7+CD27+CD95- naive CD8+ T cells lacking CXCR3 (TNR3-). CDR3 region: CASSQGAQLNTEAFF.